The 26 T cell receptor beta chains presented below share a single source sample, sequenced in a study of breast tumors, draining lymph nodes, adjacent tissues. TCRdb called the multiplex PCR reads again in MiXCR, with one record for every CDR3 protein. The sample contains about 230,000 distinct CDR3 sequences, around 32% of which appear only once. Samples came from axillary lymph nodes draining the breast cancer. Sequences were obtained from axillary lymph node tissue. These receptors all come from a female donor with breast cancer. Some clones in this sample may be carry-over from other donors' samples.

Concerning this clonotype: This may come from a read error, since a much larger clone is one base off. The conserved closing phenylalanine or tryptophan is absent in this CDR3, likely reflecting a read error. V gene TRBV7-2 combines with J gene TRBJ2-7; D might be TRBD2 (6 bases). The germline CDR1 and CDR2 sequences are SGHTA and FQGNSA. V gave up 1 base and J gave up 3 bases, with 16 bases separating them. The CDR3 totals 16 residues. CDR3 residues: CASSLGYGGKNYEQYL. The CDR3 DNA is TGTGCCAGCAGCTTAGGGTATGGCGGGAAAAACTACGAGCAGTACCTC.

This clonotype was counted only a few times. V usage is TRBV12-3 or TRBV12-4 and J usage is TRBJ1-1; D is uncertain. This CDR3 has 14 residues. V was shortened by 2 bases and J by 1 base, with 8 bases between the two germline ends. CDR3 loop: CASSLRASNTEAFF. The CDR3 coding sequence is TGTGCCAGCAGTTTAAGAGCGTCGAACACTGAAGCTTTCTTT.

This clonotype appeared many times. This chain joins TRBV20-1 and TRBJ2-5; D possibly matches TRBD1 or TRBD2 (5 bases each). The CDR3 is 15 residues long. CDR1 is DFQATT and CDR2 is SNEGSKA in the germline V gene (reference sequence). V was pared by 0 bases and J by 4 bases, with 15 bases between. CDR3 amino acids: CSARDGGSSRETQYF. Here the CDR3 DNA reads TGCAGTGCTAGAGATGGGGGTTCTAGCCGAGAGACCCAGTACTTC.

This clonotype was recorded at least ten times. J is TRBJ2-1 and V is TRBV20-1; no reliable D call. The ends were cut back, 2 bases at V and 0 bases at J, with 8 bases in the middle. The germline V gene has CDR1 DFQATT and CDR2 SNEGSKA (reference sequence). The CDR3 is made up of 14 amino acids. CDR3 protein: CSARNSSSYNEQFF. CDR3 bases: TGCAGTGCTAGAAACTCCAGCTCCTACAATGAGCAGTTCTTC.

There are many counts of this clonotype. This rearrangement joins TRBV6-5 to TRBJ1-4; perhaps TRBD1 as D (6 bases). This CDR3 has 13 amino acids. Between the trimmed V and J ends, which lost 5 bases and 8 bases, there was a span of 12 bases. Germline values: CDR1 MNHEY, CDR2 SVGAGI. CDR3 nucleotide sequence: TGTGCCAGCAGTGGGGGCCTAGAGGAAAAACTGTTTTTT. Translation gives CASSGGLEEKLFF.

The rearrangement links TRBV25-1 to TRBJ1-4, with D maybe TRBD1 (6 bases). This CDR3 is built from 14 residues. Germline V gives CDR1 MGHDK, CDR2 SYGVNS. V was pared by 6 bases and J by 4 bases, with 12 bases between. The chain's CDR3 is CASSMTGFNEKLFF. CDR3 DNA: TGTGCCAGCAGCATGACAGGCTTTAATGAAAAACTGTTTTTT.

Details on this clonotype: A much larger clone lies one base from this, so it may be a read error. Because the CDR3 is missing its conserved closing phenylalanine or tryptophan, this is likely a read error. The J gene is TRBJ2-7, the V gene TRBV7-3; TRBD1 matches at 11 bases. Germline V lookup: CDR1 SGHTA, CDR2 FQGTGA. This CDR3 has 14 amino acids. V lost 4 bases, J lost 2 bases, and 1 base stayed unmatched. The CDR3 nucleotides are TGTGCCAGCAGCTGGACAGGGGGCCCCTACGAGCAGTACCTC. This sequence encodes CASSWTGGPYEQYL.

This clonotype was seen many times. The chain uses TRBV5-1 and TRBJ2-5; 8 bases align to TRBD1. Germline V lookup: CDR1 SGHRS, CDR2 YFSETQ. The CDR3 runs 18 residues. With V trimmed by 4 bases and J by 0 bases, 14 bases remained unmatched. CDR3: CASSNRTGWIRDQETQYF. In DNA form, the CDR3 reads TGCGCCAGCAGCAATAGGACAGGGTGGATCCGGGACCAAGAGACCCAGTACTTC. The entire variable domain, with the rest obtained from reference TRBV5-1 and TRBJ2-5, is as follows: KAGVTQTPRYLIKTRGQQVTLSCSPISGHRSVSWYQQTPGQGLQFLFEYFSETQRNKGNFPGRFSGRQFSNSRSEMNVSTLELGDSALYLCASSNRTGWIRDQETQYFGPGTRLLVL.

V usage is TRBV7-1 and J usage is TRBJ2-5, with no clear D. TRBV7-1 carries the ORF label, with uncertain function. V lost 3 bases and J 6 bases, leaving 14 bases between the germline ends. This CDR3 comprises 14 residues. The CDR3 bases are TGTGCCAGCAGCTCCGCCAGTGCCAAAAAGACCCAGTACTTC. Protein sequence: CASSSASAKKTQYF.

This clonotype was detected many times. V and J are TRBV10-3 and TRBJ1-2, with a weak D call TRBD1 (5 bases). This CDR3 comprises 13 residues. CDR1 and CDR2 (germline): ENHRY, SYGVKD. V gave up 8 bases and J gave up 1 base, with 11 bases separating them. DNA of the CDR3: TGTGCCATCGCACAGGTCCTTAACTATGGCTACACCTTC. It translates to CAIAQVLNYGYTF.

Worth noting for this clonotype: Germline and junction disagree at one end, which may indicate a read error. The chain links TRBV19 to TRBJ2-7, with D tentatively TRBD1 or TRBD2 (5 bases each). Per the germline V gene, CDR1 is LNHDA and CDR2 is SQIVND (reference sequence). CDR3 size: 17 residues. The CDR3 DNA is TGTGCCAGTAGTATAGGTAAAAGGATGGCAGGGACCTACGAGCAGTCCTTC. Its translation: CASSIGKRMAGTYEQSF. Full variable domain (remainder filled in from reference TRBV19 and TRBJ2-7): DGGITQSPKYLFRKEGQNVTLSCEQNLNHDAMYWYRQDPGQGLRLIYYSQIVNDFQKGDIAEGYSVSREKKESFPLTVTSAQKNPTAFYLCASSIGKRMAGTYEQSFGPGTRLTVT.

Turning to this clonotype: Possible read error: a much larger clone is one base away. CDR3 loop: CASSVADGGSSYTEQFF. The CDR3 DNA reads as TGTGCCAGCAGCGTAGCGGATGGCGGGAGCTCCTACACTGAGCAGTTCTTC. V gene TRBV9 combines with J gene TRBJ2-1; TRBD2 matches at 7 bases. CDR1 is SGDLS and CDR2 is YYNGEE in the germline V gene. The CDR3 length is 17 residues.

This clonotype was detected many times. J is TRBJ2-3 and V is TRBV6-1; D might be TRBD1 (6 bases). V lost 2 bases and J 2 bases, leaving 20 bases between the germline ends. CDR1 and CDR2 (germline): MNHNS, SASEGT. This CDR3 comprises 18 residues. CDR3 residues: CASSESRSLGGYTDTQYF. CDR3 bases: TGTGCCAGCAGTGAATCCCGTAGTTTAGGGGGTTACACAGATACGCAGTATTTT.

This clonotype has ten or more counts. The CDR3 loop reads CASSREGTGTYEQYF. In DNA, the CDR3 is TGTGCCAGCAGTAGAGAGGGGACAGGGACCTACGAGCAGTACTTC. This chain joins TRBV6-5 and TRBJ2-7, with 9 bases matching TRBD1. J gave up 2 bases and V 5 bases, and 7 bases lay outside the gene matches. Germline V gives CDR1 MNHEY, CDR2 SVGAGI. This CDR3 is built from 15 residues.

The V and J genes are TRBV7-9 and TRBJ1-2; maybe TRBD1 (6 bases). Trimming cost V 5 bases and J 7 bases, with 23 bases left between them. Per germline, CDR1 SEHNR and CDR2 FQNEAQ (reference sequence). CDR3 length equals 16 residues. For the CDR3, the DNA is TGTGCCAGCAGCCACCGTGGGGGGGGGCTGTACTTTGGCTACACCTTC. Protein: CASSHRGGGLYFGYTF.

This clonotype has only a few counts. The chain employs TRBV7-2 and TRBJ1-1; D remains ambiguous. Germline lookup yields CDR1 SGHTA and CDR2 FQGNSA. The germline V and J ends were trimmed by 4 bases and 5 bases, with 8 bases remaining between them. This CDR3 is built from 12 residues. CDR3: CASSSLYTEAFF. The CDR3 nucleotides are TGTGCCAGCAGCTCCCTGTATACTGAAGCTTTCTTT. Drawing the rest from reference TRBV7-2 and TRBJ1-1, the complete variable domain is GAGVSQSPSNKVTEKGKDVELRCDPISGHTALYWYRQSLGQGLEFLIYFQGNSAPDKSGLPSDRFSAERTGGSVSTLTIQRTQQEDSAVYLCASSSLYTEAFFGQGTRLTVV.

As concerns this clonotype: A much larger clone differs by one base, so this may be a read error. The chain links TRBV9 to TRBJ2-1; possibly TRBD2 for D (6 bases). This CDR3 has 14 residues. Germline V gives CDR1 SGDLS, CDR2 YYNGEE. Here the CDR3 reads CASSVERERNEQSF. The CDR3, as DNA: TGTGCCAGCAGCGTAGAACGGGAGCGAAATGAGCAGTCCTTC. Full variable domain (missing parts from reference TRBV9 and TRBJ2-1): DSGVTQTPKHLITATGQRVTLRCSPRSGDLSVYWYQQSLDQGLQFLIQYYNGEERAKGNILERFSAQQFPDLHSELNLSSLELGDSALYFCASSVERERNEQSFGPGTRLTVL.

This clonotype was seen a single time. The chain joins TRBV6-6 to TRBJ2-5; possibly TRBD1 or TRBD2 for D (5 bases each). The V gene lost 7 bases and the J gene lost 5 bases, with 17 bases spanning the gap. Germline V lookup: CDR1 MNHNY, CDR2 SVGAGI (reference sequence). The CDR3 length is 14 residues. This chain's CDR3 is CASTLGTFGETQYF. The CDR3 region has the DNA TGTGCCAGCACTTTAGGGACCTTCGGGGAGACCCAGTACTTC.

This clonotype occurred many times. The chain has TRBV4-2 and TRBJ2-2; TRBD2 aligns across 16 bases. Germline lookup yields CDR1 LGHNA and CDR2 YNFKEQ. The V segment lost 0 bases and the J segment 7 bases; nucleotides outside the gene matches: 5. The CDR3 length is 18 residues. The CDR3: CASSQDSGTSGRVGELFF. CDR3 nucleotide sequence: TGTGCCAGCAGCCAAGATTCAGGGACTAGCGGGAGGGTCGGGGAGCTGTTTTTT.

This clonotype has ten or more counts. V and J are TRBV6-1 and TRBJ1-4; 8 positions match TRBD1. The CDR3 has 16 residues. Germline V gene data show CDR1 as MNHNS and CDR2 as SASEGT. The ends lost 2 bases at V and 12 bases at J; junction bases unmatched: 14. The CDR3 reads CASSEFNRDRRIELFF. The CDR3 nucleotides read TGTGCCAGCAGTGAATTTAACAGGGACAGGAGGATAGAACTGTTTTTT.

The chain employs TRBV2 and TRBJ1-4; 9 bases line up with TRBD1. The CDR3 covers 13 residues. V gave up 7 bases and J gave up 10 bases; unmatched junction bases: 7. Germline CDR1 and CDR2: SNHLY and FYNNEI. The CDR3 loop is CASISGTGRKLFF. As DNA, the CDR3 is TGTGCCAGCATTTCCGGGACAGGGAGAAAACTGTTTTTT.

This clonotype has ten or more counts. The chain employs TRBV20-1 and TRBJ2-5; D is possibly TRBD1 or TRBD2 (7 bases each). The CDR3 covers 13 residues. Germline CDR1 and CDR2: DFQATT and SNEGSKA (reference sequence). The ends were cut back, 5 bases at V and 5 bases at J, with 15 bases in the middle. Written as DNA, the CDR3 is TGCAGTGCTCCCAGACAGGGAGGGGAGACCCAGTACTTC. This sequence encodes CSAPRQGGETQYF.

Turning to this clonotype: This may arise from a read error, as a much more abundant clone is one base away. The chain joins TRBV4-1 to TRBJ1-5, with D unresolved. In germline, CDR1 is MGHRA, CDR2 YSYEKL. The V end lost 3 bases, the J end lost 3 bases, and 15 bases lay between the germline ends. CDR3 size: 16 residues. CDR3: CASSQLISPPNQPQHF. CDR3 sequence (DNA): TGCGCCAGCAGCCAGTTGATTAGCCCTCCCAATCAGCCCCAGCATTTT.

This clonotype was observed many times. This sequence joins TRBV7-9 and TRBJ2-3; D is unresolved. The CDR3 loop spans 14 amino acids. V was trimmed by 1 base and J by 3 bases, leaving 8 bases between them. In germline, CDR1 is SEHNR, CDR2 FQNEAQ (reference sequence). The CDR3 sequence: CASSLVQDTDTQYF. The CDR3 nucleotides are TGTGCCAGCAGCTTAGTTCAAGATACAGATACGCAGTATTTT.

This clonotype came up many times. The chain is built from TRBV4-1 and TRBJ1-2; weak D call: TRBD1 (5 bases). CDR3 length: 16 amino acids. Trimming cost V 4 bases and J 4 bases, with 19 bases left between them. Germline CDR1 and CDR2: MGHRA and YSYEKL. DNA of the CDR3: TGCGCCAGCAGCCCCCCCGGTCAGGGAGGGTTCTATGGCTACACCTTC. Protein sequence: CASSPPGQGGFYGYTF.

This clonotype was detected only a few times. Possible read error: a much larger clone is one base away. The chain is built from TRBV20-1 and TRBJ2-7, with D perhaps given as TRBD1 or TRBD2 (5 bases each). CDR1 DFQATT and CDR2 SNEGSKA come from the germline V gene (reference sequence). This CDR3 is built from 11 residues. The CDR3 DNA sequence: TGCGGGACCGCGGCAGGACACCAGCAGTCCTTC. Its translation is CGTAAGHQQSF.